This paragraph covers one T cell receptor beta chain sequence. This specimen comes from a study of OX40 agonist ivuxolimab in advanced cancers. In the study overall: Three patients got partial responses; one had hepatocellular carcinoma and two had cutaneous melanoma.

On cycle 4 day 1 and cycle 7 day 1, as well as at baseline, blood was sampled. This CDR3 comprises 16 residues. With 4 bases removed from V and 0 bases from J, the gap between germline ends came to 12 bases. Germline values: CDR1 SGHVS, CDR2 FNYEAQ. Measured with immunoSEQ multiplex PCR; TCRdb has only the in-frame clones, and not every one. The sample shows some 64,000 clones, 87% of them seen only once. The TCR comes from an adult with an advanced solid tumor such as melanoma, head and neck, liver or kidney cancer. Sequences were derived from CD4+ or CD8+ T cells sorted from blood, sampled in a trial of the OX40 agonist ivuxolimab. The chain links TRBV7-6 to TRBJ1-4; D is perhaps TRBD1 (6 bases). The CDR3 loop reads CASSSRRTATNEKLFF. The CDR3 nucleotides read TGTGCCAGCAGCTCCCGGCGGACAGCAACTAATGAAAAACTGTTTTTT.